This TCR beta chain stems from a study of blood T cell repertoires in COVID-19. Repertoires were generated with immunoSEQ multiplex PCR, while TCRdb's copy carries only in-frame clones and drops some. The data show roughly 250,000 clones, roughly four fifths seen once. This clone showed up just a few times. The V gene's germline CDR1 is SGHDN and CDR2 FVKESK. J lost 3 bases, V lost 0 bases, and 5 bases had no gene match. The length of the CDR3 is 16 residues. The TCR originated in an older woman with active or convalescent COVID-19. The material sequenced was peripheral blood. The gene calls are TRBV14 and TRBJ1-1; 9 bases map to TRBD1. The DNA of the CDR3 is TGTGCCAGCAGCCAAGATCTGGGACAGGGTGACACTGAAGCTTTCTTT. It encodes CASSQDLGQGDTEAFF.